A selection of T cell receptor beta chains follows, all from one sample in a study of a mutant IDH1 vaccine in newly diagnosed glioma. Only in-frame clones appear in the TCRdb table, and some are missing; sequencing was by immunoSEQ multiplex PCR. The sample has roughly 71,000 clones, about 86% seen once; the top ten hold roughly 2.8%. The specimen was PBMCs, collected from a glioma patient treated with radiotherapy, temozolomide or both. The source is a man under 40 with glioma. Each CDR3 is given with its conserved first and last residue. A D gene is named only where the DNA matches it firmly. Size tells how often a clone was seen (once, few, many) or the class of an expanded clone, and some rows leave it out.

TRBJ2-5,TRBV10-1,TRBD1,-,TGCGCCAGCAGTGAGCCTGGGACAGCAGAGACCCAGTACTTC,CASSEPGTAETQYF
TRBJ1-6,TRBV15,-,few,TGTGCCACCAGCACCCAAACAAGGTCACCCCTCCACTTT,CATSTQTRSPLHF
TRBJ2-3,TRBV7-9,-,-,TGTGCCAGCAGCCCCAGGGCGGGGGCCTCATTCGATACGCAGTATTTT,CASSPRAGASFDTQYF
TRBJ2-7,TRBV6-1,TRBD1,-,TGTGCCAGCAGTGTTGGCCTGGACAGGGGGTACGAGCAGTACTTC,CASSVGLDRGYEQYF
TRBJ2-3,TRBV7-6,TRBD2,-,TGTGCCAGCAGCTGGGCGGGAGCAAGGGGCGGGAGCACAGATACGCAGTATTTT,CASSWAGARGGSTDTQYF
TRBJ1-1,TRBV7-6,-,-,TGTGCCAGCAGCTATGGGAACGCTGAAGCTTTCTTT,CASSYGNAEAFF
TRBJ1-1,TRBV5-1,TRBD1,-,TGCGCCAGCAGCTCGACAGGGTCCGGCACTGAAGCTTTCTTT,CASSSTGSGTEAFF
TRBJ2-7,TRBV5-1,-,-,TGCGCCAGCGGTCGGGATTATGCCTACGAGCAGTACTTC,CASGRDYAYEQYF
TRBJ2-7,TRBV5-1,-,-,TGCGCCAGCAGCTTGATAGGAGCCGATGAGCAGTACTTC,CASSLIGADEQYF
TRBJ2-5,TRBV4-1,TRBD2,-,TGCGCCAGCAGCTCCCGACTAGCGGGGGGGCTCGAAGAGACCCAGTACTTC,CASSSRLAGGLEETQYF
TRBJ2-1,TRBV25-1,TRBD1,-,TGTGCCAGCAGTGAATCCGGGACAGGAACCTACAATGAGCAGTTCTTC,CASSESGTGTYNEQFF
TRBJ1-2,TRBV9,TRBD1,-,TGTGCCAGCAGCGTAGGGGACAGGGTATCCTATGGCTACACCTTC,CASSVGDRVSYGYTF
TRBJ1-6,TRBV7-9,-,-,TGTGCCAGCAGCTTAGAGGGGTTTGGTTCACCCCTCCACTTT,CASSLEGFGSPLHF
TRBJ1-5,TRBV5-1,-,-,TGCGCCAGCAGTTTAACCCCAGATCAGCCCCAGCATTTT,CASSLTPDQPQHF
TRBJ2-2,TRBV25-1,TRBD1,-,TGTGCCAGCAGTGAAGACAGGGGGCTCTTCACCGGGGAGCTGTTTTTT,CASSEDRGLFTGELFF
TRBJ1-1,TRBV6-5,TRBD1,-,TGTGCCAGCACCCCTCCGGGACAGATGAACACTGAAGCTTTCTTT,CASTPPGQMNTEAFF
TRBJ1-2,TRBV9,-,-,TGTGCCAGCAGCGTATTTGGGATGAACTATGGCTACACCTTC,CASSVFGMNYGYTF
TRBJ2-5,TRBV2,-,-,TGTGCCAGCAAGGTTGTCAGGGGGGGAGAGACCCAGTACTTC,CASKVVRGGETQYF
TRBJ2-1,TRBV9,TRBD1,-,TGTGCCAGCAGCGTGGGACAGGGAACCTACAATGAGCAGTTCTTC,CASSVGQGTYNEQFF
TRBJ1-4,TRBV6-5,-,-,TGTGCCAGCAAGGGGTTATCGGAAAAACTGTTTTTT,CASKGLSEKLFF
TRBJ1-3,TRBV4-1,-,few,TGCGCCAGCAGCCAAGATCGGGGTCTAAACACCATATATTTT,CASSQDRGLNTIYF
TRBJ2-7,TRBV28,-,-,TGTGCCAGCAGTTTTGGTCCAGCTACCGTGTACGAGCAGTACTTC,CASSFGPATVYEQYF
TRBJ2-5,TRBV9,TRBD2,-,TGTGCCAGCAGCGTAAAGTTTAGCGGGGGGGAAGAGACCCAGTACTTC,CASSVKFSGGEETQYF
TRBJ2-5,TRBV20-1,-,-,TGCAGTGCTAGACCTCAAGAGACCCAGTACTTC,CSARPQETQYF
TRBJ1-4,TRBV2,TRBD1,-,TGTGCCAGCAGTCGGACAGGGCTTAATGAAAAACTGTTTTTT,CASSRTGLNEKLFF
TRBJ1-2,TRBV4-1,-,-,TGCGCCAGCAGCCAAGCTCCAAGGACATTAAACTATGGCTACACCTTC,CASSQAPRTLNYGYTF
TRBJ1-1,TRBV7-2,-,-,TGTGCCAGCAGCTTAACGCGTAAGTTGGCTTTCTTT,CASSLTRKLAFF
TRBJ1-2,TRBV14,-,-,TGTGCCAGCAGCTTCACGGGGGCTGGTGGCTACACCTTC,CASSFTGAGGYTF
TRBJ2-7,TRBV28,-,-,TGTGCCAGCAGTCCCCGACCCAGACGGGGGCACCTCTACGAGCAGTACTTC,CASSPRPRRGHLYEQYF
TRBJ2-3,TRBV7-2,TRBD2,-,TGTGCCAGCAGCTTAGGGACGGGGGGGATTGCAGATACGCAGTATTTT,CASSLGTGGIADTQYF
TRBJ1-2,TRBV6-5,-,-,TGTGCCAGCAGTTACTCCGGGGGTAGTTCGTTCTATGGCTACACCTTC,CASSYSGGSSFYGYTF
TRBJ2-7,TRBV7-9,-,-,TGTGCCAGCAGCTTAATCTCCGACTTCTACGAGCAGTACTTC,CASSLISDFYEQYF
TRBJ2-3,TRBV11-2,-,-,TGTGCCAGCAGCTATACCACAGATACGCAGTATTTT,CASSYTTDTQYF
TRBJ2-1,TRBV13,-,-,TGTGCCAGCAGCTGGGGACTTGAGAGCTCCTACAATGAGCAGTTCTTC,CASSWGLESSYNEQFF
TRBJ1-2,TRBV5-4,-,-,TGTGCCAGCAGCCCCACATCACCCACTCAACATGGCTACACCTTC,CASSPTSPTQHGYTF
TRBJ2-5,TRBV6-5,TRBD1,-,TGTGCCAGCAGGGGGACAGGGCAAGAGACCCAGTACTTC,CASRGTGQETQYF
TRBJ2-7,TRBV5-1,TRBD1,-,TGCGCCAGCAGCCAAAGATCGGACAGGGCCTACGAGCAGTACTTC,CASSQRSDRAYEQYF
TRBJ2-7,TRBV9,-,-,TGTGCCAGCAGCATTAGACCGGTTAGCTCCTACGAGCAGTACTTC,CASSIRPVSSYEQYF
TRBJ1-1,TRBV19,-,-,TGTGCCAGTAGTTACCTCACGGGGGGCACTGAAGCTTTCTTT,CASSYLTGGTEAFF
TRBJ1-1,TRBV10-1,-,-,TGCGCCAGCATGACTAACACTGAAGCTTTCTTT,CASMTNTEAFF
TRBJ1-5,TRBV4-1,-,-,TGCGCCAGCAGCCAAGTAACTAGCAATCAGCCCCAGCATTTT,CASSQVTSNQPQHF
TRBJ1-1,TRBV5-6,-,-,TGTGCCAGCAGCCGACAGAGGAACACTGAAGCTTTCTTT,CASSRQRNTEAFF
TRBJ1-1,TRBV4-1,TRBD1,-,TGCGCCAGCAGCCTGCCTGGGACAGGGACAACTGAAGCTTTCTTT,CASSLPGTGTTEAFF
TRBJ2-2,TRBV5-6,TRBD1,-,TGTGCCAGCAGCTTGGGGGACAGGGAACACCGGGGAGCTGTTTTT,CASSLGDREHRGAVF
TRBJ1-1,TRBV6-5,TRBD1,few,TGTGCCAGCAGAAGGACAGGGGGGGATCTGTCTGAAGCTTTCTTT,CASRRTGGDLSEAFF
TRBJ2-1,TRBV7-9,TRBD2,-,TGTGCCAGCAGCTTACGGCTCCTACGGGCGGGGGGCCTAAATGAGCAGTTCTTC,CASSLRLLRAGGLNEQFF
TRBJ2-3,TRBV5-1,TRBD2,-,TGCGCCAGCAGCATAGGACTAGCGGGGGCCACAGATACGCAGTATTTT,CASSIGLAGATDTQYF
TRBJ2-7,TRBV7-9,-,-,TGTGCCAGCAGCCCGGAGAGTTGGGGCAACGAGCAGTACTTC,CASSPESWGNEQYF
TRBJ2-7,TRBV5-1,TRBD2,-,TGCGCCAGCAGCGCCGGGACTACCTACGAGCAGTACTTC,CASSAGTTYEQYF
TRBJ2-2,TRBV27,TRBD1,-,TGTGCCAGCAGTGGACAGGGGATGTGGGGCGGGGAGCTGTTTTTT,CASSGQGMWGGELFF
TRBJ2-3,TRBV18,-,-,TGTGCCAGCTCACCCCCGACCTTGCTAACGCAGTATTTT,CASSPPTLLTQYF